A selection of T cell receptor beta chains follows, all from one sample in a study of regulatory T cells in long-lasting Graves disease. TCRdb re-analysed the multiplex PCR reads in MiXCR, keeping a single row per CDR3 protein. The table includes about 450,000 distinct CDR3 sequences, roughly 15% detected once. This same sample was also part of a study on T cells in Graves' hyperthyroidism and ophthalmopathy.

Specimen: peripheral blood mononuclear cells (PBMCs), collected at new diagnosis, from a patient treated with antithyroid drugs. The receptors originated from a woman in her 50s with Graves disease. Each CDR3 is given without its conserved first and last residue. Fields, in order: V gene, D gene, CDR3 protein. D genes are given only for firm matches.

TRBV28,.,ASSSPPLNEQF
TRBV6-1,.,ASERGETQY
TRBV11-2,TRBD2,ASSLEAGEAYEQY
TRBV19,TRBD2,ATEPGLATNEQF
TRBV2,.,ASEWGRTKLTNTGELF
TRBV6-1,.,ASALQGNEQF
TRBV7-9,.,ASSRFADHTEAF
TRBV25-1,.,ASSESPVLTSSGNTIY
TRBV7-2,TRBD2,ASSPGLAVDEQF
TRBV15,.,ATSREYMWEETQY
TRBV11-2,TRBD2,ASSSIGSGRAYNGQF
TRBV25-1,TRBD1,ASSDDRERETQY
TRBV9,TRBD1,ASSATGQFGDTIY
TRBV19,.,ASSIWSGTYMNTEAF
TRBV7-2,.,ASSSPGTSYNEQF
TRBV27,.,ASCVLAASTDTQY
TRBV28,.,ASSSRARDQPQH
TRBV5-1,TRBD1,ASSAKTGGITDTQY
TRBV28,.,ASSRPGQVAKNIQY
TRBV7-3,TRBD1,ASSLNLGGDEQF
TRBV7-3,TRBD2,ASSSQTSSNEQF
TRBV27,.,ASSFQAGSTEAF
TRBV29-1,.,SVESGYNEQF
TRBV28,.,ASSPHIRTAQETQY
TRBV5-5,TRBD1,ASSSTGIGETQY
TRBV11-2,.,ASSLLIGPDEQY
TRBV28,TRBD1,ASSLLPRQGPHTQY
TRBV28,.,ASMGTTYEQY
TRBV20-1,.,SARQGHNSPLH
TRBV27,TRBD1,ASRDRLMGNTIY
TRBV9,TRBD1,ASSPGQGKNSPLH
TRBV7-3,.,ASSDSISYSTDTQY
TRBV29-1,.,SVTPQGSDTQY
TRBV2,.,ASSESTGQYNEQF
TRBV3-1,.,ASSQALWGMRSPLH
TRBV30,TRBD2,AWSSGLVPDTQY
TRBV20-1,.,SARTVDGYT
TRBV2,TRBD1,ASIRTGNTEAF
TRBV12-3/TRBV12-4,.,ASSLGGVV
TRBV5-1,TRBD1,ASSPGQGVNEQF
TRBV5-5,.,ASSLAGMVEETQY
TRBV5-1,TRBD1,ASSLVGPGGKGQLNEQF
TRBV10-1,.,ASSGLEGETQY
TRBV12-3/TRBV12-4,TRBD1,ASTGQKGDTQY
TRBV2,TRBD2,ASRGRGRAVGNEQF
TRBV12-3/TRBV12-4,.,ASSFYSGAQPQH
TRBV12-3/TRBV12-4,.,ASRGTSQGAGTDTQY
TRBV12-3/TRBV12-4,TRBD1,ASSLRTGGAF
TRBV28,.,ASSTPDPALKAF
TRBV6-4,.,ASSDSVRSTDTQY
TRBV28,TRBD1,ASSPGQALYNEQF